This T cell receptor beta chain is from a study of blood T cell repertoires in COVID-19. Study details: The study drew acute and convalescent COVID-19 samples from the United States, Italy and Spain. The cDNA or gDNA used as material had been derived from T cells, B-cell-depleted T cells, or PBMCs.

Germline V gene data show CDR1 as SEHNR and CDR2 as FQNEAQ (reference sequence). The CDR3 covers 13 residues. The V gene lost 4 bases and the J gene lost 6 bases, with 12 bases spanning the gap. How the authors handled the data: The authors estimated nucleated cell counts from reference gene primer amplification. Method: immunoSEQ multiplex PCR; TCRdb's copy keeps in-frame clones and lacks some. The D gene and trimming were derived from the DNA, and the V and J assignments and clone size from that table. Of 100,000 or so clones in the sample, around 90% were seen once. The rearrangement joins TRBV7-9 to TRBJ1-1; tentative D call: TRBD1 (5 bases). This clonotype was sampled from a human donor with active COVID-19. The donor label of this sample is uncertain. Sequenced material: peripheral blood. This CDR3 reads CASSWLQGSEAFF. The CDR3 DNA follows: TGTGCCAGCAGCTGGCTCCAGGGTTCTGAAGCTTTCTTT.